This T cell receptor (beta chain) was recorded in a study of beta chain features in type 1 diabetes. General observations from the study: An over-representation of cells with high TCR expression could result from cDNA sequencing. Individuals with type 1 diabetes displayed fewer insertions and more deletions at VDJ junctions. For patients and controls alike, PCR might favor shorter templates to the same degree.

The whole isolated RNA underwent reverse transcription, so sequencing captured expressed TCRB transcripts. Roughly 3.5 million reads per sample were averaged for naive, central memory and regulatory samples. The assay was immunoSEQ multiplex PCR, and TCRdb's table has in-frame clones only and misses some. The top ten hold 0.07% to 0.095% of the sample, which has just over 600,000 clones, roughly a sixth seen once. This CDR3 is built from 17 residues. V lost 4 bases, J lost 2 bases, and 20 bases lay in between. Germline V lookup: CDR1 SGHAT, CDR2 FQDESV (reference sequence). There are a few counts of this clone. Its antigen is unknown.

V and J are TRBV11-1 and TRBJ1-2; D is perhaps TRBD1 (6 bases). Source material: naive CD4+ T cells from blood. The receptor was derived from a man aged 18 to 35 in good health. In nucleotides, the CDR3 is TGTGCCAGCAGCTACCGGGGTGGACAGTTTTTCAACTATGGCTACACCTTC. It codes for CASSYRGGQFFNYGYTF.